This T cell receptor beta chain is drawn from a study of T cells in tumors after PD-1 blockade. This table comes from immunoSEQ multiplex PCR, and its TCRdb copy is limited to in-frame clones, with some not included. Among 32,000 or so clones listed, roughly 78% were seen once. Germline V lookup: CDR1 LNHDA, CDR2 SQIVND (reference sequence). Unmatched junction bases numbered 6, after V lost 5 bases and J lost 2 bases. The CDR3 loop spans 15 amino acids. The source is a human donor with basal cell carcinoma. The V call is TRBV19, the J call TRBJ1-3; 7 nucleotides align to TRBD1. Sequences were derived from PBMCs, sampled before anti-PD-1 treatment. CDR3: CASSHDRDPGNTIYF. CDR3 DNA sequence: TGTGCCAGTAGTCACGACAGGGATCCTGGAAACACCATATATTTT.